These T cell receptor beta chains were read from a single sample in a study of control samples from healthy donors and cancer patients. Assay: immunoSEQ multiplex PCR; the TCRdb copy retains only in-frame clones and omits some. There are 170,000 or so clones in the sample; 94% occur only once, and about 1.4% lies in the top ten. The sequenced sample was blood. The receptor source for this set is a woman aged 18-29 years in good health. Both conserved end residues are part of each CDR3. A D gene is named only where the DNA matches it firmly. Not every row has a clone size; where given, it reads once, few, many or a size class.

CDR3nt: TGTGCCAGCAGCCCCCGGGACTCCAGGGATACGCAGTATTTT
CDR3aa: CASSPRDSRDTQYF
d_gene: -
abundance: -
v_gene: TRBV7-2
j_gene: TRBJ2-3

CDR3nt: TGTGCCAGTAGTATAGGAGCGGGGACTACTTACAATGAGCAGTTCTTC
CDR3aa: CASSIGAGTTYNEQFF
d_gene: TRBD2
abundance: -
v_gene: TRBV19
j_gene: TRBJ2-1

CDR3nt: TGTGCCAGCAGCCAAGACAGGGGTCGGAACTATGGCTACACCTTC
CDR3aa: CASSQDRGRNYGYTF
d_gene: TRBD1
abundance: -
v_gene: TRBV5-4
j_gene: TRBJ1-2

CDR3nt: TGTGCCAGCAGTTACGGGACCAATCAGCCCCAGCATTTT
CDR3aa: CASSYGTNQPQHF
d_gene: -
abundance: -
v_gene: TRBV6-2/TRBV6-3
j_gene: TRBJ1-5

CDR3nt: TGTGCCAGCAGTTATTCCTATAATTCACCCCTCCACTTT
CDR3aa: CASSYSYNSPLHF
d_gene: -
abundance: -
v_gene: TRBV6-4
j_gene: TRBJ1-6

CDR3nt: TGCGCCAGCAGCTTGGGGGTAGGAAGCTACGAGCAGTACTTC
CDR3aa: CASSLGVGSYEQYF
d_gene: -
abundance: -
v_gene: TRBV5-1
j_gene: TRBJ2-7

CDR3nt: TGTGCCAGCAGTCGTACCGGGGCAGTGGGCTATGGCTACACCTTC
CDR3aa: CASSRTGAVGYGYTF
d_gene: -
abundance: -
v_gene: TRBV6-5
j_gene: TRBJ1-2

CDR3nt: TGTGCCAGCAGCCGCCCGGGGTCTGGAAACACCATATATTTT
CDR3aa: CASSRPGSGNTIYF
d_gene: -
abundance: -
v_gene: TRBV5-6
j_gene: TRBJ1-3

CDR3nt: TGTGCCATCAGTGACCCGCCGGGTAGAGGCTCTGGAAACACCATATATTTT
CDR3aa: CAISDPPGRGSGNTIYF
d_gene: -
abundance: -
v_gene: TRBV10-3
j_gene: TRBJ1-3

CDR3nt: TGTGCCAGCAGCCCCCCGGGCCTAATGAACACTGAAGCTTTCTTT
CDR3aa: CASSPPGLMNTEAFF
d_gene: -
abundance: -
v_gene: TRBV9
j_gene: TRBJ1-1

CDR3nt: TGTGCCAGCTCACCCGCACAGGGCGGAACCACTGAAGCTTTCTTT
CDR3aa: CASSPAQGGTTEAFF
d_gene: -
abundance: -
v_gene: TRBV18
j_gene: TRBJ1-1

CDR3nt: TGTGCCAGCAGCTTGTTAACAGATACGCAGTATTTT
CDR3aa: CASSLLTDTQYF
d_gene: -
abundance: -
v_gene: TRBV5-5
j_gene: TRBJ2-3

CDR3nt: TGCGCCAGCAGCTTGGGGGGGGGTTCCACCGGGGAGCTGTTTTTT
CDR3aa: CASSLGGGSTGELFF
d_gene: TRBD2
abundance: -
v_gene: TRBV5-1
j_gene: TRBJ2-2

CDR3nt: TGTGCCAGCAGCTTGAAGCGGGACGCGAACACCGGGGAGCTGTTTTTT
CDR3aa: CASSLKRDANTGELFF
d_gene: TRBD2
abundance: -
v_gene: TRBV5-4
j_gene: TRBJ2-2

CDR3nt: TGCGCCAGCAGCTCGCCGAACACTGAAGCTTTCTTT
CDR3aa: CASSSPNTEAFF
d_gene: -
abundance: -
v_gene: TRBV5-1
j_gene: TRBJ1-1

CDR3nt: TGTGCCAGCAGCTTGGGACGGGGGCCCTACGAGCAGTACTTC
CDR3aa: CASSLGRGPYEQYF
d_gene: -
abundance: -
v_gene: TRBV11-2
j_gene: TRBJ2-7

CDR3nt: TGTGCCATCAGTGATGGGGGACAGGAAAACTATGGCTACACCTTC
CDR3aa: CAISDGGQENYGYTF
d_gene: TRBD1
abundance: few
v_gene: TRBV10-3
j_gene: TRBJ1-2

CDR3nt: TGTGCCATCAGTGAGTTTCAGGGGATAACCGGGGAGCTGTTTTTT
CDR3aa: CAISEFQGITGELFF
d_gene: -
abundance: -
v_gene: TRBV10-3
j_gene: TRBJ2-2

CDR3nt: TGCGCCAGCAGCCCGGGACAGGGAGGCTTCTACGAGCAGTACTTC
CDR3aa: CASSPGQGGFYEQYF
d_gene: TRBD1
abundance: -
v_gene: TRBV4-1
j_gene: TRBJ2-7

CDR3nt: TGTGCCAGCAGCTCCCGACAGGGTGGAAACACCATATATTTT
CDR3aa: CASSSRQGGNTIYF
d_gene: TRBD1
abundance: -
v_gene: TRBV11-2
j_gene: TRBJ1-3

CDR3nt: TGTGCCAGCAGCTTAGGTGGACAGGGGGCACCTGGCTACACCTTC
CDR3aa: CASSLGGQGAPGYTF
d_gene: TRBD1
abundance: -
v_gene: TRBV11-3
j_gene: TRBJ1-2

CDR3nt: TGTGCCAGCAGTTCAACACCTCCTGCCTATGGCTACACCTTC
CDR3aa: CASSSTPPAYGYTF
d_gene: -
abundance: -
v_gene: TRBV6-5
j_gene: TRBJ1-2

CDR3nt: TGTGCCAGCAGCGTGACGGGGCGTCTCACCAATGAGCAGTTCTTC
CDR3aa: CASSVTGRLTNEQFF
d_gene: -
abundance: -
v_gene: TRBV5-5
j_gene: TRBJ2-1

CDR3nt: TGTGCCAGCAGTGACGTGAGGGCTTCTGGGGCCAACGTCCTGACTTTC
CDR3aa: CASSDVRASGANVLTF
d_gene: -
abundance: -
v_gene: TRBV6-1
j_gene: TRBJ2-6

CDR3nt: TGCAGCGTTGCAGTTAATGAAAAACTGTTTTTT
CDR3aa: CSVAVNEKLFF
d_gene: -
abundance: -
v_gene: TRBV29-1
j_gene: TRBJ1-4

CDR3nt: TGCGCCAGCAGCATGGACAGGGTACGGCACGAGCAGTACTTC
CDR3aa: CASSMDRVRHEQYF
d_gene: TRBD1
abundance: once
v_gene: TRBV4-1
j_gene: TRBJ2-7

CDR3nt: TGTGCCAGCGGCAGGGACGGAAACACCATATATTTT
CDR3aa: CASGRDGNTIYF
d_gene: -
abundance: -
v_gene: TRBV11-3
j_gene: TRBJ1-3

CDR3nt: TGTGCCACCAGTGATTCCTCCGGGGACAGGGCCTTTGAAGCTTTCTTT
CDR3aa: CATSDSSGDRAFEAFF
d_gene: TRBD1
abundance: -
v_gene: TRBV24-1
j_gene: TRBJ1-1

CDR3nt: TGTGCCAGCAGCTTTAACCAGGGGAACACTGAAGCTTTCTTT
CDR3aa: CASSFNQGNTEAFF
d_gene: -
abundance: -
v_gene: TRBV7-9
j_gene: TRBJ1-1

CDR3nt: TGTGCCAGCACTAGGGTTGCTAATTCACCCCTCCACTTT
CDR3aa: CASTRVANSPLHF
d_gene: -
abundance: -
v_gene: TRBV6-5
j_gene: TRBJ1-6

CDR3nt: TGCAGCGTTGAAGAGTTAAGGGGGGGAACTGAAGCTTTCTTT
CDR3aa: CSVEELRGGTEAFF
d_gene: -
abundance: -
v_gene: TRBV29-1
j_gene: TRBJ1-1

CDR3nt: TGTGCCAGCTCGTCGATAGGGGGCGCTGGTTTTTCCGGCTACACCTTC
CDR3aa: CASSSIGGAGFSGYTF
d_gene: TRBD1
abundance: -
v_gene: TRBV18
j_gene: TRBJ1-2

CDR3nt: TGTGCCAGTAGAAGCGGGGGCGCCGAGCAGTACTTC
CDR3aa: CASRSGGAEQYF
d_gene: TRBD2
abundance: -
v_gene: TRBV19
j_gene: TRBJ2-7

CDR3nt: TGTGCCAGCAGTCTCCGGACAGCCATGAACACTGAAGCTTTCTTT
CDR3aa: CASSLRTAMNTEAFF
d_gene: -
abundance: -
v_gene: TRBV27
j_gene: TRBJ1-1

CDR3nt: TGTGCCAGCAGCTTAGGAAGTAACACCGGGGAGCTGTTTTTT
CDR3aa: CASSLGSNTGELFF
d_gene: -
abundance: -
v_gene: TRBV11-3
j_gene: TRBJ2-2

CDR3nt: TGTGCCAGCAGTTGGCCAGGGGGCGGGCAGCCCCAGCATTTT
CDR3aa: CASSWPGGGQPQHF
d_gene: TRBD1
abundance: -
v_gene: TRBV6-2/TRBV6-3
j_gene: TRBJ1-5

CDR3nt: TGTGCCAGCAGCCCTCGACCAGTTCAAAATGAGCAGTTCTTC
CDR3aa: CASSPRPVQNEQFF
d_gene: -
abundance: -
v_gene: TRBV9
j_gene: TRBJ2-1

CDR3nt: TGTGCCAGCAGTTGGACGGGTGCTACTAATGAAAAACTGTTTTTT
CDR3aa: CASSWTGATNEKLFF
d_gene: -
abundance: -
v_gene: TRBV6-5
j_gene: TRBJ1-4

CDR3nt: TGTGCCAGCAGCCCAACAGGGGGCAGCTATGGCTACACCTTC
CDR3aa: CASSPTGGSYGYTF
d_gene: TRBD1
abundance: -
v_gene: TRBV25-1
j_gene: TRBJ1-2

CDR3nt: TGCGCCAGCAGCCGGGGACAGGGAACCGGGGAGCTGTTTTTT
CDR3aa: CASSRGQGTGELFF
d_gene: TRBD1
abundance: -
v_gene: TRBV4-3
j_gene: TRBJ2-2

CDR3nt: TGTGCCACCAGCAGAGATCAACAGGGAAGCGGCTACACCTTC
CDR3aa: CATSRDQQGSGYTF
d_gene: -
abundance: -
v_gene: TRBV15
j_gene: TRBJ1-2

CDR3nt: TGTGCCAGCAGCTTTACCAGCTACGAGCAGTACTTC
CDR3aa: CASSFTSYEQYF
d_gene: -
abundance: -
v_gene: TRBV7-9
j_gene: TRBJ2-7

CDR3nt: TGTGCCAGCAGCTTAGTAACCCTGACAGCCTACGAGCAGTACTTC
CDR3aa: CASSLVTLTAYEQYF
d_gene: -
abundance: -
v_gene: TRBV11-2
j_gene: TRBJ2-7

CDR3nt: TGTGCCAGCAGCCAAGATTGGGATGAACTCAATCAGCCCCAGCATTTT
CDR3aa: CASSQDWDELNQPQHF
d_gene: -
abundance: few
v_gene: TRBV4-2
j_gene: TRBJ1-5

CDR3nt: TGTGCCAGCTCACCGGCCACAGGGTGGTATGGCTACACCTTC
CDR3aa: CASSPATGWYGYTF
d_gene: -
abundance: -
v_gene: TRBV18
j_gene: TRBJ1-2

CDR3nt: TGTGCCAGCAGCTTCCCCCGGGACAGGGGCTATGGCTACACCTTC
CDR3aa: CASSFPRDRGYGYTF
d_gene: -
abundance: -
v_gene: TRBV21-1
j_gene: TRBJ1-2

CDR3nt: TGTGCCAGCAGTTTCCCTCAAGCGGGAGCGGGGGAGACCCAGTACTTC
CDR3aa: CASSFPQAGAGETQYF
d_gene: TRBD2
abundance: -
v_gene: TRBV6-2/TRBV6-3
j_gene: TRBJ2-5

CDR3nt: TGTGCCAGCAGTGGGGTTTGTTCTGCTGACAGCACAGATACGCAGTATTTT
CDR3aa: CASSGVCSADSTDTQYF
d_gene: -
abundance: -
v_gene: TRBV6-4
j_gene: TRBJ2-3

CDR3nt: TGTGCCAGCAGCTTACCCTATGGCTACACCTTC
CDR3aa: CASSLPYGYTF
d_gene: -
abundance: -
v_gene: TRBV7-9
j_gene: TRBJ1-2

CDR3nt: TGCGCCAGCAGCTTGGCACCGTCGAACACTGAAGCTTTCTTT
CDR3aa: CASSLAPSNTEAFF
d_gene: -
abundance: -
v_gene: TRBV5-1
j_gene: TRBJ1-1

CDR3nt: TGTGCCAGCAGTTACGTCTCGGGGGGTCCAGAAGCTTTCTTT
CDR3aa: CASSYVSGGPEAFF
d_gene: -
abundance: -
v_gene: TRBV6-5
j_gene: TRBJ1-1

CDR3nt: TGTGCCACCAGTGGAGCAACAGGGACCTCAAGGGGAGAGACCCAGTACTTC
CDR3aa: CATSGATGTSRGETQYF
d_gene: -
abundance: -
v_gene: TRBV24-1
j_gene: TRBJ2-5

CDR3nt: TGTGCCACCCAAACCACTACCCAAGAGACCCAGTACTTC
CDR3aa: CATQTTTQETQYF
d_gene: -
abundance: -
v_gene: TRBV24-1
j_gene: TRBJ2-5